What follows are 31 T cell receptor beta chains derived from one specimen sequenced in a study of blood T cell repertoires in COVID-19. Repertoires were generated with immunoSEQ multiplex PCR, while TCRdb's copy carries only in-frame clones and drops some. The table includes 50,000 to 70,000 clones, approximately 90% detected once. Sample: peripheral blood. Receptor source: a woman in her seventies with active COVID-19.

The chain uses TRBV7-8 and TRBJ1-1; D is unresolved. CDR1 and CDR2 (germline): SGHVS, FQNEAQ. The V gene lost 3 bases and the J gene lost 5 bases, with 16 bases spanning the gap. The CDR3 covers 15 residues. CDR3 sequence (DNA): TGTGCCAGCAGCTTCCGCAGAATCACCGAAACTGAAGCTTTCTTT. Protein: CASSFRRITETEAFF.

The CDR3 region is CASSPYGDGYTF. The DNA for the CDR3 is TGTGCCAGCAGTCCGTACGGGGATGGCTACACCTTC. This chain joins TRBV27 and TRBJ1-2; D is unresolved. The CDR3 length is 12 residues. The V gene lost 5 bases and the J gene lost 6 bases, with 10 bases spanning the gap. CDR1 and CDR2 (germline): MNHEY, SMNVEV (reference sequence).

This rearrangement joins TRBV15 to TRBJ2-7; possibly TRBD1 for D (6 bases). Looked up from germline, CDR1 is LNHNV and CDR2 is YYDKDF (reference sequence). The CDR3 runs to 14 residues. V dropped 0 bases and J dropped 2 bases, with 8 bases sitting between them. For the CDR3, the DNA is TGTGCCACCAGCAGAGAAGGGGGAACCTACGAGCAGTACTTC. Protein product: CATSREGGTYEQYF.

This sequence joins TRBV5-6 and TRBJ2-3, with TRBD2 matching 8 bases. There are 16 residues in the CDR3. The germline V gene encodes CDR1 SGHDT and CDR2 YYEEEE. The J segment lost 4 bases and the V segment lost 6 bases, leaving 13 bases of the junction unmatched. The CDR3 DNA reads TGTGCCAGCATGCCCCCAGCGGGAGACGCGGCAGATACGCAGTATTTT. Its translation is CASMPPAGDAADTQYF.

V and J are TRBV4-1 and TRBJ1-2; no definite D call. The CDR3 sequence is 15 residues long. V was shortened by 1 base and J by 0 bases, with 9 bases between the two germline ends. CDR1 and CDR2 from the germline V gene are MGHRA and YSYEKL. CDR3 coding DNA: TGCGCCAGCAGCCAAGTGCCAGGCTCTAACTATGGCTACACCTTC. Translating gives CASSQVPGSNYGYTF.

This clone has only one observation. The chain's CDR3 is CASSPTTGDGGYTF. As DNA, the CDR3 is TGTGCCAGCAGCCCAACTACAGGGGACGGTGGCTACACCTTC. The V call is TRBV5-6, the J call TRBJ1-2; 7 bases line up with TRBD1. After removal of 4 bases from V and 7 bases from J, the junction contained 10 bases not matched to a gene. Germline V gene sequence: CDR1 SGHDT, CDR2 YYEEEE. The CDR3 has 14 amino acids.

V and J are TRBV7-9 and TRBJ2-6; TRBD1 matches 10 bases. V was pared by 3 bases and J by 2 bases, with 1 base of the junction left unmatched. The CDR3 is made up of 16 amino acids. Germline CDR1 is SEHNR and CDR2 is FQNEAQ (reference sequence). CDR3 amino acids: CASSLTGGAGANVLTF. In DNA form, the CDR3 reads TGTGCCAGCAGCTTGACAGGGGGCGCTGGGGCCAACGTCCTGACTTTC.

In nucleotides, the CDR3 is TGTGCCAGCAGCCAAGATCTTGTGACACCCTTTTACTTC. Protein sequence: CASSQDLVTPFYF. V gene TRBV14 combines with J gene TRBJ2-5, with D unclear. With 0 bases removed from V and 14 bases from J, the gap between germline ends came to 16 bases. From germline, CDR1 is SGHDN and CDR2 FVKESK. The CDR3 has 13 amino acids.

This rearrangement joins TRBV2 to TRBJ1-4; 7 bases match TRBD1. V was clipped by 8 bases and J by 4 bases; unmatched bases: 7. Germline CDR1 is SNHLY and CDR2 is FYNNEI. This CDR3 spans 14 amino acids. For the CDR3, the DNA is TGTGCCAGCTGGGGACAGATGGTTAATGAAAAACTGTTTTTT. This gives the protein CASWGQMVNEKLFF.

The rearrangement joins TRBV5-1 to TRBJ2-3; 10 bases line up with TRBD2. The V and J ends lost 0 bases and 5 bases, in that order; junction bases with no gene match: 9. The CDR3 is made up of 17 amino acids. Germline V gene data show CDR1 as SGHRS and CDR2 as YFSETQ. The CDR3 region is CASSLVLAGEIGDTQYF. DNA for the CDR3: TGCGCCAGCAGCTTGGTGCTAGCGGGAGAGATAGGAGATACGCAGTATTTT.

The chain uses TRBV6-6 and TRBJ2-2; D is possibly TRBD2 (5 bases). CDR3 size: 15 residues. Trimming removed 6 bases at V and 1 base at J, with 12 bases between. Germline values: CDR1 MNHNY, CDR2 SVGAGI (reference sequence). In DNA, the CDR3 is TGTGCCAGCAGCCGACCCGGACTGAACACCGGGGAGCTGTTTTTT. It specifies CASSRPGLNTGELFF.

Remarks on this clone: One junction end does not reproduce the germline sequence, and a read error may be involved. The chain joins TRBV6-5 to TRBJ1-1, with D maybe TRBD1 (5 bases). CDR3 size: 13 residues. CDR1 is MNHEY and CDR2 is SVGAGI in the germline V gene. CDR3 DNA: TGTGCCAGCAGCCGCGGACCGGACACTGAAACTTTCTTT. It translates to CASSRGPDTETFF.

The CDR3 DNA reads as TGTGCCAGCAGCCATTGGGACAGTCAAATTGAAAAACTGTTTTTT. Amino acids: CASSHWDSQIEKLFF. The genes are TRBV3-1 (or the pseudogene TRBV3-2) and TRBJ1-4; 7 positions match TRBD1. The trim removed 3 bases at V and 7 bases at J, leaving 8 bases unmatched. Per germline, CDR1 LGHDT and CDR2 YNNKEL (reference sequence). The CDR3 is 15 amino acids.

The chain employs TRBV5-1 and TRBJ1-3; unclear D gene. CDR1 is SGHRS, CDR2 YFSETQ, per germline. CDR3 size: 14 residues. V was trimmed by 0 bases and J by 4 bases, leaving 8 bases between them. CDR3 loop: CASSLDGLGNTIYF. The CDR3 region has the DNA TGCGCCAGCAGCTTGGACGGTCTGGGAAACACCATATATTTT. Full variable domain (outside the CDR3, taken from reference TRBV5-1 and TRBJ1-3): KAGVTQTPRYLIKTRGQQVTLSCSPISGHRSVSWYQQTPGQGLQFLFEYFSETQRNKGNFPGRFSGRQFSNSRSEMNVSTLELGDSALYLCASSLDGLGNTIYFGEGSWLTVV.

The rearrangement uses TRBV5-4 and TRBJ2-7; 9 nucleotides line up with TRBD1. The V gene end was trimmed by 4 bases and the J gene end by 3 bases; junction bases not matched to a gene: 5. This CDR3 region has 14 residues. Per the germline V gene, CDR1 is SGHNT and CDR2 is YYREEE (reference sequence). CDR3 DNA: TGTGCCAGCAGCAAAGAGACAGGGGGCTACGAGCAGTACTTC. It encodes CASSKETGGYEQYF.

The chain employs TRBV27 and TRBJ2-7, with D possibly matching TRBD1 (6 bases). Germline V gene sequence: CDR1 MNHEY, CDR2 SMNVEV (reference sequence). The CDR3 spans 18 residues. The V end was cut by 0 bases, the J end by 3 bases, with 21 bases between. CDR3 loop: CASSLSAGDSPARYEQYF. The CDR3, as DNA: TGTGCCAGCAGTTTATCAGCAGGGGATAGCCCAGCCCGCTACGAGCAGTACTTC.

V is TRBV19 and J is TRBJ1-5; weak D call: TRBD1 (5 bases). CDR3 length: 16 residues. Trimming removed 0 bases at V and 0 bases at J, with 9 bases between. Germline CDR1 and CDR2: LNHDA and SQIVND (reference sequence). CDR3 coding DNA: TGTGCCAGTAGTATAGAGCCAGGGTATAGCAATCAGCCCCAGCATTTT. It yields the protein CASSIEPGYSNQPQHF.

CDR3 in amino acids: CASSFASGPYEQYF. The CDR3 DNA is TGCGCCAGCAGCTTTGCTAGCGGACCCTACGAGCAGTACTTC. V is TRBV5-1 and J is TRBJ2-7, with 7 bases fitting TRBD2. Germline V gives CDR1 SGHRS, CDR2 YFSETQ. With 2 bases clipped from V and 2 bases from J, the junction kept 4 bases outside the gene matches. CDR3 length equals 14 residues.

This clone has only one observation. V is TRBV5-8 and J is TRBJ2-3; D is possibly TRBD2 (5 bases). Germline assignment: CDR1 SGHTS and CDR2 YDEGEE. V was pared by 3 bases and J by 6 bases, with 8 bases between. The CDR3 runs to 12 residues. The CDR3 region is CASSSGVDTQYF. CDR3 DNA sequence: TGTGCCAGCAGCTCCGGGGTTGATACGCAGTATTTT.

The rearrangement links TRBV9 to TRBJ2-7, with D perhaps matching TRBD1 (5 bases). The V end lost 0 bases, the J end lost 4 bases, and 11 bases lay between the germline ends. The CDR3 length is 14 residues. In germline, CDR1 is SGDLS, CDR2 YYNGEE. The CDR3 is CASSVGSTEYEQYF. As DNA, the CDR3 is TGTGCCAGCAGCGTAGGTTCGACAGAGTACGAGCAGTACTTC.

The rearrangement uses TRBV27 and TRBJ2-1, with TRBD2 as a possible D gene (6 bases). Trimming pared 8 bases from V and 0 bases from J, leaving 35 bases between. Germline CDR1 is MNHEY and CDR2 is SMNVEV (reference sequence). The CDR3 has 22 residues. The CDR3 region has the DNA TGTGCCAGCGCAGGGATCTTGAGGCGGGACCTCTTTCTACCCCTCTCCTACAATGAGCAGTTCTTC. Protein product: CASAGILRRDLFLPLSYNEQFF.

The J gene is TRBJ1-1, the V gene TRBV5-1; tentative D call: TRBD1 (5 bases). Trimming pared 3 bases from V and 1 base from J, leaving 13 bases between. This CDR3 comprises 15 residues. Germline V lookup: CDR1 SGHRS, CDR2 YFSETQ. This CDR3 is CASSSHAGENTEAFF. The CDR3 nucleotides read TGCGCCAGCAGCTCCCACGCGGGGGAGAACACTGAAGCTTTCTTT. The variable domain in full, with the rest retrieved from reference TRBV5-1 and TRBJ1-1, is KAGVTQTPRYLIKTRGQQVTLSCSPISGHRSVSWYQQTPGQGLQFLFEYFSETQRNKGNFPGRFSGRQFSNSRSEMNVSTLELGDSALYLCASSSHAGENTEAFFGQGTRLTVV.

Written as DNA, the CDR3 is TGTGCCAGCAGCCAACAGGTTAACTATGGCTACACCTTC. The encoded protein is CASSQQVNYGYTF. The chain has TRBV3-1 (or the pseudogene TRBV3-2) and TRBJ1-2, with no clear D. The CDR3 covers 13 residues. V gave up 2 bases and J gave up 1 base, with 5 bases separating them. Looked up from germline, CDR1 is LGHDT and CDR2 is YNNKEL (reference sequence).

The CDR3 here is CASSLTLGEGGEETQYF. In DNA form, the CDR3 reads TGTGCCAGCAGTTTAACCCTCGGAGAGGGGGGGGAAGAGACCCAGTACTTC. The chain employs TRBV28 and TRBJ2-5, with D maybe TRBD2 (7 bases). V gave up 2 bases and J gave up 3 bases, with 19 bases separating them. The CDR3 runs to 17 residues. Per the germline V gene, CDR1 is MDHEN and CDR2 is SYDVKM.

The CDR3 here is CASSKGLASYEQYF. CDR3 coding DNA: TGTGCCAGCAGCAAGGGACTAGCGTCCTACGAGCAGTACTTC. The V call is TRBV7-2, the J call TRBJ2-7; 10 bases agree with TRBD2. The CDR3 runs 14 residues. The J segment lost 1 base and the V segment lost 5 bases, leaving 2 bases of the junction unmatched. Germline V gene data show CDR1 as SGHTA and CDR2 as FQGNSA.

V and J are TRBV4-1 and TRBJ1-2, with 8 bases aligning to TRBD1. The CDR3 consists of 13 residues. CDR1 MGHRA and CDR2 YSYEKL come from the germline V gene. Trimming removed 3 bases from V and 7 bases from J; junction bases left unmatched: 4. The CDR3 protein is CASSQDRVTGYTF. CDR3 sequence (DNA): TGCGCCAGCAGCCAGGACAGGGTGACTGGCTACACCTTC.

The rearrangement links TRBV23-1 to TRBJ2-5, with 7 bases lining up with TRBD1. TRBV23-1 falls under the ORF class, with uncertain function. Unmatched junction bases numbered 32, after V lost 1 base and J lost 3 bases. This CDR3 is 24 amino acids long. In DNA, the CDR3 is TGCGCCAGCAGTCAATTCCGGTACCTAGGTGGTCCGCAGGGGGTCGCCAGGTTTAAAGAGACCCAGTACTTC. It translates to CASSQFRYLGGPQGVARFKETQYF.

This clone was seen just once. This chain links TRBV6-2 or TRBV6-3 with TRBJ2-1; 12 nucleotides agree with TRBD1. This CDR3 is 16 amino acids long. The J segment lost 8 bases and the V segment lost 6 bases, leaving 11 bases of the junction unmatched. Germline CDR1 MNHEY, CDR2 SVGEGT. CDR3 bases: TGTGCCAGCAGCCCCGGGACAGGGGGCAATCAGGATGAGCAGTTCTTC. Translation gives CASSPGTGGNQDEQFF.

The chain links TRBV21-1 to TRBJ2-3; TRBD2, the table's D call, lacks a check against the DNA. TRBV21-1 is deemed a pseudogene. The CDR3 is 19 amino acids. The DNA of the CDR3 is TGTGCCAGCAGCAAAGAGCGGGGCGAGCGGGGCAGTCCCACAGATACGCAGTATTTT. This gives the protein CASSKERGERGSPTDTQYF.

The J gene is TRBJ2-3, the V gene TRBV5-1; 8 positions agree with TRBD2. In germline, CDR1 is SGHRS, CDR2 YFSETQ. V lost 4 bases and J lost 3; bases outside the gene matches: 7. The CDR3 spans 15 residues. The CDR3 DNA is TGCGCCAGCAGCCAGCCGGGACTAGGTACAGATACGCAGTATTTT. Amino acid sequence: CASSQPGLGTDTQYF.

This chain joins TRBV27 and TRBJ2-6, with a tentative D call TRBD1 (5 bases). The CDR3 length is 15 residues. Germline V gives CDR1 MNHEY, CDR2 SMNVEV (reference sequence). Trimming stripped 1 base from V and 4 bases from J, with 8 bases between. The CDR3 bases are TGTGCCAGCAGTTTATTAGGGGCCGGGGCCAACGTCCTGACTTTC. It is translated as CASSLLGAGANVLTF. The full variable domain, its missing parts supplied by reference TRBV27 and TRBJ2-6, is EAQVTQNPRYLITVTGKKLTVTCSQNMNHEYMSWYRQDPGLGLRQIYYSMNVEVTDKGDVPEGYKVSRKEKRNFPLILESPSPNQTSLYFCASSLLGAGANVLTFGAGSRLTVL.